This entry is about one TCR beta chain. Profiling relied on immunoSEQ multiplex PCR, and the TCRdb table lists in-frame clones only, not all of them. The table includes tens of thousands of clones, 80% to 95% detected once. Germline V gene lookup returns CDR1 ENHRY and CDR2 SYGVKD. This CDR3 has 13 amino acids. V was clipped by 3 bases and J by 8 bases, with 13 bases between them. The sample belongs to a study of T cells in tuberculosis. Study as a whole: This South African cohort compared adolescents with or without latent tuberculosis against adults with active tuberculosis.

Specimen: PBMCs. The chain has TRBV10-3 and TRBJ1-2; tentative D call: TRBD1 (6 bases). This TCR derives from a donor aged 5 to 30 with latent tuberculosis or without tuberculosis infection. DNA for the CDR3: TGTGCCATCAGTGACACGACCGGACAGGGCTACACCTTC. It codes for CAISDTTGQGYTF.